Below, 31 T cell receptor beta chains from the same sample are listed, as sequenced in a study of glioma-infiltrating T cells after dendritic cell vaccination. Assay used: immunoSEQ multiplex PCR; TCRdb lists only in-frame clones, some missing. The top ten hold about 2.9% of the sample, which has roughly 100,000 clones, over 75% seen once. Source: blood, taken before dendritic cell vaccination. The receptor source for this set is a human donor with glioblastoma.

This chain uses TRBV18 with TRBJ1-1; 8 nucleotides match TRBD1. Germline trimming cut 2 bases from V and 4 bases from J; bases unmatched to any gene: 6. CDR1 is KGHSH and CDR2 is LQKENI in the germline V gene. The CDR3 sequence is 15 residues long. In DNA form, the CDR3 reads TGTGCCAGCTCACCAGTCCCCAGGGGGCCCACTGAAGCTTTCTTT. Translation: CASSPVPRGPTEAFF.

The chain uses TRBV7-9 and TRBJ1-1, with D hard to call. The CDR3 has 14 amino acids. V lost 5 bases and J 6 bases, leaving 16 bases between the germline ends. Per the germline V gene, CDR1 is SEHNR and CDR2 is FQNEAQ (reference sequence). The CDR3 loop is CASSRVGGSSEAFF. CDR3 nucleotide sequence: TGTGCCAGCAGCCGGGTCGGAGGGTCGTCTGAAGCTTTCTTT.

A single count supports this clone. The genes are TRBV6-8 and TRBJ1-2; tentative D call: TRBD1 (5 bases). This CDR3 comprises 12 residues. V gave up 8 bases and J gave up 6 bases, with 13 bases separating them. Germline V gives CDR1 MNHGY, CDR2 SAAAGT. Here the CDR3 reads CASWQAGHGYTF. Here the CDR3 DNA reads TGTGCCAGCTGGCAGGCGGGACATGGCTACACCTTC.

This chain connects TRBV27 to TRBJ2-5, with 8 bases identical to TRBD2. The CDR3 has 14 residues. CDR1 and CDR2 (germline): MNHEY, SMNVEV (reference sequence). The ends lost 5 bases at V and 2 bases at J; junction bases unmatched: 4. CDR3 coding DNA: TGTGCCAGCAGTAAGCGGGGGCCGCAAGAGACCCAGTACTTC. The encoded protein is CASSKRGPQETQYF.

The chain has TRBV7-3 and TRBJ2-1; the D is unclear. V lost 2 bases and J 4 bases, leaving 6 bases between the germline ends. The germline V gene encodes CDR1 SGHTA and CDR2 FQGTGA. The CDR3 consists of 13 residues. In DNA, the CDR3 is TGTGCCAGCAGCTTACTAGATTACAATGAGCAGTTCTTC. Protein: CASSLLDYNEQFF.

V usage is TRBV11-3 and J usage is TRBJ2-1, with 8 bases matching TRBD1. The CDR3 has 14 residues. J gave up 8 bases and V 0 bases, and 3 bases lay outside the gene matches. The V gene's germline CDR1 is SGHNT and CDR2 YENEEA. The CDR3 region has the DNA TGTGCCAGCAGCTTAGATCAGGGGGCGGATGAGCAGTTCTTC. Encoded protein: CASSLDQGADEQFF.

The V and J genes are TRBV12-5 and TRBJ2-1, with a possible D match to TRBD2 (6 bases). From germline, CDR1 is LGHNT and CDR2 FRNRAP. Trimming removed 5 bases from V and 6 bases from J, with 17 bases in between. This CDR3 comprises 15 residues. In DNA, the CDR3 is TGTGCTAGTGGTCCCGGGGGTAGAACAATCAATGAGCAGTTCTTC. Translated: CASGPGGRTINEQFF.

The chain employs TRBV19 and TRBJ1-1; TRBD1 matches 7 bases. This CDR3 has 13 amino acids. The V and J ends lost 7 bases and 3 bases, in that order; junction bases with no gene match: 5. The germline V gene encodes CDR1 LNHDA and CDR2 SQIVND (reference sequence). The CDR3 DNA sequence: TGTGCCAGTACTGCAGGGGGAGACACTGAAGCTTTCTTT. Its translation is CASTAGGDTEAFF. Filled out from reference TRBV19 and TRBJ1-1, the complete variable domain reads DGGITQSPKYLFRKEGQNVTLSCEQNLNHDAMYWYRQDPGQGLRLIYYSQIVNDFQKGDIAEGYSVSREKKESFPLTVTSAQKNPTAFYLCASTAGGDTEAFFGQGTRLTVV.

V gene TRBV5-1 combines with J gene TRBJ2-1, with D uncertain. In germline, CDR1 is SGHRS, CDR2 YFSETQ. Trimming took off 7 bases at V and 8 bases at J, with 16 bases between the two ends. This CDR3 is built from 13 residues. The CDR3 DNA reads as TGCGCCAGCTCGCTGCTACTTTTCGATGAGCAGTTCTTC. This sequence encodes CASSLLLFDEQFF.

The chain carries TRBV7-8 and TRBJ1-1; D gene uncertain. The germline V and J ends were trimmed by 2 bases and 2 bases, with 9 bases remaining between them. This CDR3 has 14 amino acids. Germline V CDR1 and CDR2: SGHVS, FQNEAQ. The CDR3 here is CASSLQPINTEAFF. The CDR3 nucleotides are TGTGCCAGCAGCTTACAACCTATTAACACTGAAGCTTTCTTT.

The chain recombines TRBV4-1 with TRBJ1-2; D gene uncertain. V dropped 0 bases and J dropped 4 bases, with 6 bases sitting between them. The CDR3 runs 13 residues. CDR1 MGHRA and CDR2 YSYEKL come from the germline V gene. CDR3 loop: CASSQERVYGYTF. The CDR3 nucleotides are TGCGCCAGCAGCCAAGAACGGGTCTATGGCTACACCTTC.

This clone was recorded only once. The chain combines TRBV11-3 with TRBJ1-2; possible D gene TRBD1, 5 bases. V was pared by 0 bases and J by 11 bases, with 13 bases between. From germline, CDR1 is SGHNT and CDR2 YENEEA. The CDR3 consists of 13 residues. The CDR3 sequence is CASSLDRAGGYTF. The CDR3 DNA follows: TGTGCCAGCAGCTTAGACAGGGCCGGGGGGTACACCTTC.

This chain connects TRBV7-8 to TRBJ1-1, with D perhaps matching TRBD1 (5 bases). The CDR3 is made up of 16 amino acids. Germline CDR1 reads SGHVS; CDR2 reads FQNEAQ. V was clipped by 4 bases and J by 0 bases, with 15 bases between them. The chain's CDR3 is CASSSLAGLMNTEAFF. The CDR3 DNA is TGTGCCAGCAGCTCCCTGGCAGGGCTCATGAACACTGAAGCTTTCTTT.

This clone was counted between two and nine times. The chain joins TRBV4-3 to TRBJ2-2, with 14 bases identical to TRBD2. Germline CDR1 is LGHNA and CDR2 is YSLEER. The CDR3 is 15 amino acids. The V and J ends lost 4 bases and 11 bases, in that order; junction bases with no gene match: 6. CDR3 protein: CASSLGLAGVSELFF. The CDR3 DNA reads as TGCGCCAGCAGCCTGGGACTAGCGGGAGTGTCTGAGCTGTTTTTT.

The chain employs TRBV7-2 and TRBJ2-6; D may be TRBD2 (5 bases). Trimming left V 3 bases short and J 0 bases short, with 6 bases between. Germline V CDR1 and CDR2: SGHTA, FQGNSA. The CDR3 covers 15 residues. As DNA, the CDR3 is TGTGCCAGCAGCTTTCGGGACTCTGGGGCCAACGTCCTGACTTTC. This gives the protein CASSFRDSGANVLTF.

This chain joins TRBV19 and TRBJ1-2, with 9 positions matching TRBD1. The CDR3 is 14 amino acids. Germline CDR1 reads LNHDA; CDR2 reads SQIVND (reference sequence). V lost 4 bases to trimming and J lost 5 bases; unmatched junction nucleotides: 5. In DNA, the CDR3 is TGTGCCAGTAGTAGGGACAGGGCCTCTTATGGCTACACCTTC. It encodes CASSRDRASYGYTF.

This chain links TRBV29-1 with TRBJ2-3, with a tentative D call TRBD2 (5 bases). CDR3 size: 13 residues. CDR1 is SQVTM, CDR2 ANQGSEA, per germline. Trimming took 3 bases from V and 1 from J, leaving 8 bases between them. CDR3 residues: CSVDPGGTDTQYF. DNA for the CDR3: TGCAGCGTTGACCCCGGGGGCACAGATACGCAGTATTTT.

This chain uses TRBV29-1 with TRBJ1-1, with a weak D call TRBD1 (6 bases). Trimming removed 5 bases from V and 2 bases from J, with 9 bases in between. This CDR3 contains 12 residues. Germline CDR1 is SQVTM and CDR2 is ANQGSEA. Written as DNA, the CDR3 is TGCAGCGTTCAGGGGATCAACACTGAAGCTTTCTTT. It yields the protein CSVQGINTEAFF.

The chain uses TRBV4-2 and TRBJ2-2; TRBD2 might be the D (7 bases). Between the trimmed V and J ends, which lost 0 bases and 2 bases, there was a span of 10 bases. This CDR3 region has 16 residues. CDR1 and CDR2 from the germline V gene are LGHNA and YNFKEQ. CDR3 nucleotide sequence: TGTGCCAGCAGCCAAGAGAGCGGGACAAACACCGGGGAGCTGTTTTTT. This translates into CASSQESGTNTGELFF.

J is TRBJ2-1 and V is TRBV27, with D possibly matching TRBD2 (5 bases). Trimming pared 4 bases from V and 1 base from J, leaving 8 bases between. The length of the CDR3 is 14 residues. The germline V gene has CDR1 MNHEY and CDR2 SMNVEV (reference sequence). The CDR3: CASSSRLSYNEQFF. The CDR3 DNA is TGTGCCAGCAGTTCCCGACTATCCTACAATGAGCAGTTCTTC.

The chain recombines TRBV18 with TRBJ2-7, with TRBD2 matching 8 bases. The V and J ends lost 3 bases and 0 bases, in that order; junction bases with no gene match: 13. CDR3 length: 18 residues. CDR1 is KGHSH, CDR2 LQKENI, per germline. The CDR3 DNA reads TGTGCCAGCTCACCTTTCCCGGGAGGGTTCCCCAGCTCCTACGAGCAGTACTTC. Its protein is CASSPFPGGFPSSYEQYF.

This sequence joins TRBV18 and TRBJ2-7; no definite D call. Between the trimmed V and J ends, which lost 3 bases and 0 bases, there was a span of 9 bases. Germline loops: CDR1 KGHSH, CDR2 LQKENI. This CDR3 is built from 14 residues. CDR3 sequence: CASSPTAGSYEQYF. CDR3 sequence (DNA): TGTGCCAGCTCACCCACGGCAGGCTCCTACGAGCAGTACTTC.

The J gene is TRBJ2-4, the V gene TRBV19; a possible D gene is TRBD1 (6 bases). V was trimmed by 10 bases and J by 1 base, leaving 11 bases between them. The CDR3 loop spans 13 amino acids. CDR1 and CDR2 (germline): LNHDA, SQIVND (reference sequence). The DNA of the CDR3 is TGTGCCACTACAGGGTCGGCCAAAAACATTCAGTACTTC. Translation gives CATTGSAKNIQYF.

In this sample, this clone turned up a few times. The rearrangement joins TRBV5-5 to TRBJ2-3; 12 bases are shared with TRBD2. CDR1 is SGHKS and CDR2 is YYEKEE in the germline V gene (reference sequence). This CDR3 is built from 16 residues. Trimming at V came to 5 bases and at J to 4 bases, leaving 8 bases not matched to a gene. CDR3 nucleotides: TGTGCCAGCAGTTTCCTAGCGGGGGGGATCGCAGATACGCAGTATTTT. Translated, it gives CASSFLAGGIADTQYF.

J is TRBJ1-1 and V is TRBV7-2; no reliable D call. The CDR3 is made up of 14 amino acids. V lost 4 bases, J lost 8 bases, and 17 bases lay in between. Germline V gives CDR1 SGHTA, CDR2 FQGNSA. The chain's CDR3 is CASSSRAGSGEAFF. The CDR3 DNA sequence: TGTGCCAGCAGCTCAAGGGCTGGGAGCGGCGAAGCTTTCTTT.

V gene TRBV9 combines with J gene TRBJ2-2, with 9 nucleotides matching TRBD1. This CDR3 spans 15 amino acids. V lost 3 bases and J lost 5; bases outside the gene matches: 5. Per the germline V gene, CDR1 is SGDLS and CDR2 is YYNGEE. CDR3 protein: CASSGGQGITGELFF. In DNA, the CDR3 is TGTGCCAGCAGCGGAGGACAGGGGATTACCGGGGAGCTGTTTTTT.

This clone was counted once. The CDR3 loop is CASSLGRNQETQYF. The CDR3 DNA sequence: TGTGCCAGCAGCTTAGGGAGGAACCAAGAGACCCAGTACTTC. The chain recombines TRBV7-2 with TRBJ2-5; possible D gene TRBD2, 5 bases. V was trimmed by 1 base and J by 0 bases, leaving 6 bases between them. Germline V lookup: CDR1 SGHTA, CDR2 FQGNSA. The CDR3 sequence is 14 residues long.

The rearrangement links TRBV5-1 to TRBJ2-6; D gene unclear. This CDR3 is built from 14 residues. V was cut by 3 bases and J by 1 base, with 5 bases left in between. Germline-derived CDR1 and CDR2 are SGHRS and YFSETQ. CDR3 nucleotide sequence: TGCGCCAGCAGCTCCAGTTCTGGGGCCAACGTCCTGACTTTC. Encoded protein: CASSSSSGANVLTF.

V gene TRBV9 combines with J gene TRBJ1-4, with D perhaps matching TRBD1 (5 bases). Trimming took off 0 bases at V and 5 bases at J, with 11 bases between the two ends. Germline V lookup: CDR1 SGDLS, CDR2 YYNGEE. The CDR3 sequence is 15 residues long. DNA for the CDR3: TGTGCCAGCAGCGTAGCCGGGGGGGGGAATGAAAAACTGTTTTTT. The encoded protein is CASSVAGGGNEKLFF.

The V gene is TRBV7-9, the J gene TRBJ2-3; 8 bases fit TRBD2. V trimming: 5 bases; J trimming: 2 bases; junction bases outside the gene matches: 6. This CDR3 contains 15 residues. Germline assignment: CDR1 SEHNR and CDR2 FQNEAQ (reference sequence). DNA for the CDR3: TGTGCCAGCAGCCCCCCCGGGGGGGCCACAGATACGCAGTATTTT. It is translated as CASSPPGGATDTQYF.

The rearrangement links TRBV19 to TRBJ1-2; perhaps TRBD1 as D (6 bases). The germline V gene has CDR1 LNHDA and CDR2 SQIVND (reference sequence). The CDR3 has 12 residues. Trimming removed 8 bases at V and 5 bases at J, with 12 bases between. This CDR3 reads CASRTEYYGYTF. The CDR3 nucleotides are TGTGCCAGTCGGACAGAATATTATGGCTACACCTTC.